The 2 T cell receptor beta chains listed next were all sequenced from one sample in a study of control samples from healthy donors and cancer patients. Profiled with immunoSEQ multiplex PCR; TCRdb holds only in-frame clones, not every one. Here the sample spans 99,000 or so clones, roughly 85% being singletons. The sequenced material came from blood. These receptors all stem from a woman between 45 and 60 years old in good health.

V usage is TRBV3-1 (or the pseudogene TRBV3-2) and J usage is TRBJ1-5; 8 nucleotides agree with TRBD1. The CDR3 totals 16 residues. Trimming removed 1 base from V and 2 bases from J; junction bases left unmatched: 4. Germline V gene sequence: CDR1 LGHDT, CDR2 YNNKEL (reference sequence). Here the CDR3 DNA reads TGTGCCAGCAGCCAAGGCAGGGGGCTCGGCAATCAGCCCCAGCATTTT. Translating it yields CASSQGRGLGNQPQHF.

The chain combines TRBV29-1 with TRBJ2-7; the D is unclear. In germline, CDR1 is SQVTM, CDR2 ANQGSEA. This CDR3 contains 13 residues. Trimming took 5 bases from V and 3 from J, leaving 14 bases between them. The CDR3 loop is CSVFDIGNYEQYF. The CDR3 DNA reads TGCAGCGTTTTCGACATAGGGAACTACGAGCAGTACTTC.